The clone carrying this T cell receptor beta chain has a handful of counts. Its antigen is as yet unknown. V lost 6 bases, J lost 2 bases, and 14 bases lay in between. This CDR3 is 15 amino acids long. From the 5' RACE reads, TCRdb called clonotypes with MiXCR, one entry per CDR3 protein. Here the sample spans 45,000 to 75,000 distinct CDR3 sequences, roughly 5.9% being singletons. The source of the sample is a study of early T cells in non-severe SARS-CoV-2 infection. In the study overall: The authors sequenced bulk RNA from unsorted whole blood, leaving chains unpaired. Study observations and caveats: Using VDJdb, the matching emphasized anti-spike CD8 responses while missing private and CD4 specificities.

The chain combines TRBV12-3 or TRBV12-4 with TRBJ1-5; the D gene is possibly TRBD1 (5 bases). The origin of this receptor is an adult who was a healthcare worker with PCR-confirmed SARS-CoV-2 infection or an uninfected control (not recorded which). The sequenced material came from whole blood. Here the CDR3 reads CASSPQGRGNQPQHF. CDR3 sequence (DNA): TGTGCCAGCAGCCCCCAGGGAAGGGGCAATCAGCCCCAGCATTTT.